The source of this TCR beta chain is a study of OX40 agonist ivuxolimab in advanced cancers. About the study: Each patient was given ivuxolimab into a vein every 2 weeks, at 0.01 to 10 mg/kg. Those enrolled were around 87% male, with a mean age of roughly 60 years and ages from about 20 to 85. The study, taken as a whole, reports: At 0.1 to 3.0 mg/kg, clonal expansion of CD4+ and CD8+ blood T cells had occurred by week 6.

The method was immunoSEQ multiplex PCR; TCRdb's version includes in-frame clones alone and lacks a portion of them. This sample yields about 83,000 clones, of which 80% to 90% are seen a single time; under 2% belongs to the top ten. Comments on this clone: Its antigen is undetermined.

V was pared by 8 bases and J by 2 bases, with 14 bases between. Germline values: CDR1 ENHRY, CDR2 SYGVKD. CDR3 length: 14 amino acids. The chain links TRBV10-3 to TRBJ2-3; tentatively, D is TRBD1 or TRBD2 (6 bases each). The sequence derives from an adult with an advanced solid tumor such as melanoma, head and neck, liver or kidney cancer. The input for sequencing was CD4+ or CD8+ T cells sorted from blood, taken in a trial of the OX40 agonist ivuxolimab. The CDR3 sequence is CAIGGGLYTDTQYF. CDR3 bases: TGTGCCATCGGAGGGGGACTCTACACAGATACGCAGTATTTT.